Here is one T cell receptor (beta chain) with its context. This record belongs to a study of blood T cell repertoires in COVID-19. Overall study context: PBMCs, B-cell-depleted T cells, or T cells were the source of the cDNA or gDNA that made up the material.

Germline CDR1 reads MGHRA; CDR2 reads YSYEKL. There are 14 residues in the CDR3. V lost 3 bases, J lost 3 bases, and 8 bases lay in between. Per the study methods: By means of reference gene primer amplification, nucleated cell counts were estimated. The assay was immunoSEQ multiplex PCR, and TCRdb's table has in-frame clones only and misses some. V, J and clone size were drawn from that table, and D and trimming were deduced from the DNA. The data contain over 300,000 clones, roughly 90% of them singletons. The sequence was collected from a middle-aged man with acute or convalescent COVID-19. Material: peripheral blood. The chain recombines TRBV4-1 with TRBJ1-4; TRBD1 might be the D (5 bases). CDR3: CASSQRGANEKLFF. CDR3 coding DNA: TGCGCCAGCAGCCAGCGGGGGGCTAATGAAAAACTGTTTTTT.